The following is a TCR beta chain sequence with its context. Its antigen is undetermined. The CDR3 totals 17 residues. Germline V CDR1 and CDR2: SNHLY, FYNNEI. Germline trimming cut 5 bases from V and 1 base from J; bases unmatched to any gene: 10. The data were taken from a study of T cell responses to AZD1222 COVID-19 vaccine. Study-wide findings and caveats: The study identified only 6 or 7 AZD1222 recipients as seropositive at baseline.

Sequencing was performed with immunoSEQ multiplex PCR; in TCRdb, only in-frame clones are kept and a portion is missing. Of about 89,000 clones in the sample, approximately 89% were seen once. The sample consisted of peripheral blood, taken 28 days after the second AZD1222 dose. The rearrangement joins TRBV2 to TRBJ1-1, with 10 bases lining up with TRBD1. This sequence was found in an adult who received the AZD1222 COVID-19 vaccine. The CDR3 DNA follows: TGTGCCAGCAGTCCACGGGACAGGGGAAACGAGAACACTGAAGCTTTCTTT. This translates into CASSPRDRGNENTEAFF.